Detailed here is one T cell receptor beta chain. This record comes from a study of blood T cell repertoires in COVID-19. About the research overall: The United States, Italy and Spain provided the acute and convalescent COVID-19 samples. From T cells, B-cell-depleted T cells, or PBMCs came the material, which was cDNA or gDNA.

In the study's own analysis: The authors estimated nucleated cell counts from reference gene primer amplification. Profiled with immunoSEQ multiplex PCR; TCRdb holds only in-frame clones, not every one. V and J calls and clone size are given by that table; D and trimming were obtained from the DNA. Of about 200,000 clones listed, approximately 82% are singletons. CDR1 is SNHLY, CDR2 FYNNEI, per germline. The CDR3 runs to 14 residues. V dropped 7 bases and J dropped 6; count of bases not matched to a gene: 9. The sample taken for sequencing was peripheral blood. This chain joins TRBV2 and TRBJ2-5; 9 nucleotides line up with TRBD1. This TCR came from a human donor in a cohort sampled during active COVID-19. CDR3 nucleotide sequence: TGTGCCAGCAAGTGGGGACAGGGAGTACAGACCCAGTACTTC. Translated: CASKWGQGVQTQYF.